These 24 T cell receptor beta chains were all obtained from the same sample, sequenced in a study of radiation and T cells in renal cell carcinoma. Time point defined: blood 2 weeks post-SBRT. Treatment described: 15 Gy SBRT to primary tumor, nephrectomy 4 weeks later. Clones were sequenced by immunoSEQ multiplex PCR, and TCRdb holds only the in-frame ones, with some missing. The table records 100,000 to 150,000 clones, around nine tenths of them present only once. The sequencing here drew on blood, taken from a patient whose treatment included radiotherapy and nephrectomy. These receptors all come from a woman aged 70-85 years with renal cell carcinoma.

The chain couples TRBV19 to TRBJ2-5; TRBD1 matches 7 bases. V shed 2 bases, J shed 6 bases, and the junction held 9 bases outside the gene matches. Germline loops: CDR1 LNHDA, CDR2 SQIVND (reference sequence). The CDR3 runs to 15 residues. CDR3: CASSIKRTGEQTQYF. Here the CDR3 DNA reads TGTGCCAGTAGTATAAAGCGGACAGGAGAACAGACCCAGTACTTC. Based on the CDR3 plus reference TRBV19 and TRBJ2-5, the full variable domain is DGGITQSPKYLFRKEGQNVTLSCEQNLNHDAMYWYRQDPGQGLRLIYYSQIVNDFQKGDIAEGYSVSREKKESFPLTVTSAQKNPTAFYLCASSIKRTGEQTQYFGPGTRLLVL.

The chain uses TRBV28 and TRBJ2-7; TRBD2 aligns across 8 bases. Germline-derived CDR1 and CDR2 are MDHEN and SYDVKM. The CDR3 has 14 residues. Unmatched junction bases numbered 4, after V lost 4 bases and J lost 2 bases. For the CDR3, the DNA is TGTGCCAGCAGTTCCCCCGGGGGGGCCTACGAGCAGTACTTC. Protein sequence: CASSSPGGAYEQYF.

The V gene is TRBV5-1, the J gene TRBJ2-6, with 8 bases matching TRBD2. The V gene end was trimmed by 4 bases and the J gene end by 0 bases; junction bases not matched to a gene: 3. Germline-derived CDR1 and CDR2 are SGHRS and YFSETQ. This CDR3 has 16 amino acids. CDR3 protein: CASSPGGVSGANVLTF. CDR3 DNA: TGCGCCAGCAGCCCCGGGGGGGTCTCTGGGGCCAACGTCCTGACTTTC.

The chain uses TRBV12-5 and TRBJ2-1; TRBD2 matches at 15 bases. CDR1 LGHNT and CDR2 FRNRAP come from the germline V gene. V trimming: 6 bases; J trimming: 2 bases; junction bases outside the gene matches: 11. The CDR3 loop spans 19 amino acids. The CDR3 bases are TGTGCTAGTGGCCGAACCCCGGGACTAGCGGGGGGTACCTACAATGAGCAGTTCTTC. Translation gives CASGRTPGLAGGTYNEQFF.

The chain combines TRBV28 with TRBJ1-6; D not certain. CDR3 length: 16 amino acids. The V end was cut by 2 bases, the J end by 6 bases, with 14 bases between. From germline, CDR1 is MDHEN and CDR2 SYDVKM. The CDR3 protein is CASSLVSGTLNSPLHF. In DNA form, the CDR3 reads TGTGCCAGCAGTTTAGTCAGCGGAACCCTTAATTCACCCCTCCACTTT.

The rearrangement uses TRBV5-1 and TRBJ1-2, with D perhaps matching TRBD1 (6 bases). CDR1 is SGHRS and CDR2 is YFSETQ in the germline V gene. V dropped 0 bases and J dropped 6 bases, with 12 bases sitting between them. The CDR3 contains 14 residues. CDR3 DNA: TGCGCCAGCAGCTTGGCCGGGAAGGGGGATGGCTACACCTTC. The encoded protein is CASSLAGKGDGYTF.

On this clone: Sequence at one end of the junction differs from germline and may be a read error. The chain employs TRBV7-2 and TRBJ1-4, with 7 bases fitting TRBD1. The CDR3 contains 18 residues. Germline CDR1 reads SGHTA; CDR2 reads FQGNSA. CDR3: CASRLGPYRGATNEKLFF. In DNA form, the CDR3 reads TGTGCCAGCAGATTAGGACCGTACAGGGGAGCTACTAATGAAAAACTGTTTTTT.

Only a few counts were recorded for this clone. V is TRBV27 and J is TRBJ2-1; D is uncertain. The germline CDR1 and CDR2 sequences are MNHEY and SMNVEV (reference sequence). This CDR3 comprises 13 residues. Trimming pared 5 bases from V and 7 bases from J, leaving 12 bases between. This chain's CDR3 is CASSRVVQNEQFF. Written as DNA, the CDR3 is TGTGCCAGCAGTAGGGTAGTCCAGAATGAGCAGTTCTTC.

Of note for this clone: Other DNA sequences in the sample encode the same CDR3. J is TRBJ1-2 and V is TRBV2; possibly TRBD1 for D (5 bases). Germline CDR1 reads SNHLY; CDR2 reads FYNNEI. Trimming left V 3 bases short and J 7 bases short, with 12 bases between. This CDR3 spans 13 amino acids. CDR3 DNA sequence: TGTGCCAGCAGTGAGGGCAGGGTAGGTGGCTACACCTTC. The encoded protein is CASSEGRVGGYTF.

The V gene is TRBV6-6, the J gene TRBJ1-1; D gene unclear. V lost 7 bases to trimming and J lost 1 base, with 7 bases between them. Germline V lookup: CDR1 MNHNY, CDR2 SVGAGI (reference sequence). This CDR3 spans 12 amino acids. The CDR3 region is CASTPGNTEAFF. As DNA, the CDR3 is TGTGCCAGCACCCCAGGGAACACTGAAGCTTTCTTT.

This sequence joins TRBV6-1 and TRBJ1-3; 10 bases fit TRBD1. The CDR3 contains 16 residues. The V and J ends lost 3 bases and 3 bases, in that order; junction bases with no gene match: 5. Germline CDR1 is MNHNS and CDR2 is SASEGT. The CDR3 here is CASSEAGTGVGNTIYF. The CDR3 DNA sequence: TGTGCCAGCAGTGAGGCAGGGACAGGGGTTGGAAACACCATATATTTT.

The chain has TRBV20-1 and TRBJ2-1, with a weak D call TRBD1 (5 bases). CDR1 and CDR2 (germline): DFQATT, SNEGSKA (reference sequence). The germline V and J ends were trimmed by 7 bases and 7 bases, with 11 bases remaining between them. The CDR3 runs to 11 residues. The CDR3 coding sequence is TGCAGTGGCAGGGATCATAATGAGCAGTTCTTC. Its translation: CSGRDHNEQFF.

CDR3 bases: TGTGCCAGCAGCTTAAGACTAGCGGGGGGCCCATCCCCAATCCATACGCAGTATTTT. This translates into CASSLRLAGGPSPIHTQYF. This chain connects TRBV5-6 to TRBJ2-3; 13 bases are a match to TRBD2. Germline CDR1 reads SGHDT; CDR2 reads YYEEEE. CDR3 length: 19 residues. Trimming cost V 2 bases and J 7 bases; bases outside gene matches: 16.

DNA of the CDR3: TGTGCCAGCAGTTCAGGACGAAGGGCTGAAGCTTTCTTT. Protein product: CASSSGRRAEAFF. This sequence joins TRBV28 and TRBJ1-1; D gene uncertain. The CDR3 runs to 13 residues. V lost 4 bases and J lost 6, with 12 bases in between. The germline gives CDR1 MDHEN, CDR2 SYDVKM.

The rearrangement links TRBV15 to TRBJ1-3; tentatively, D is TRBD1 (5 bases). Trimming pared 0 bases from V and 4 bases from J, leaving 10 bases between. The CDR3 totals 15 residues. Germline CDR1 LNHNV, CDR2 YYDKDF (reference sequence). As DNA, the CDR3 is TGTGCCACCAGCAGAGATCCGGGGCCCGGAAACACCATATATTTT. Translating it yields CATSRDPGPGNTIYF.

This sequence joins TRBV29-1 and TRBJ2-5; D is undetermined. Germline V gives CDR1 SQVTM, CDR2 ANQGSEA. CDR3 length: 13 residues. Trimming stripped 7 bases from V and 5 bases from J, with 17 bases between. CDR3 sequence reads: CSAEDGKAETQYF. The CDR3 bases are TGCAGCGCCGAGGATGGGAAAGCGGAGACCCAGTACTTC.

Points on this clone: Other DNA sequences in the sample encode the same CDR3. The chain links TRBV7-2 to TRBJ1-5, with TRBD1 identical over 7 bases. Germline CDR1 and CDR2: SGHTA and FQGNSA. This CDR3 has 14 residues. Trimming at V came to 5 bases and at J to 2 bases, leaving 3 bases not matched to a gene. The CDR3 nucleotides read TGTGCCAGCAGCCCCACAGGGGGCAATCAGCCCCAGCATTTT. Residues: CASSPTGGNQPQHF.

The chain is built from TRBV5-4 and TRBJ1-1; 7 bases match TRBD1. Trimming cost V 1 base and J 1 base; bases outside gene matches: 4. Germline V gives CDR1 SGHNT, CDR2 YYREEE (reference sequence). This CDR3 is built from 15 residues. The CDR3 spells CASSLRTGGNTEAFF. DNA for the CDR3: TGTGCCAGCAGCTTGAGGACAGGCGGGAACACTGAAGCTTTCTTT. Drawing the rest from reference TRBV5-4 and TRBJ1-1, the complete variable domain is ETGVTQSPTHLIKTRGQQVTLRCSSQSGHNTVSWYQQALGQGPQFIFQYYREEENGRGNFPPRFSGLQFPNYSSELNVNALELDDSALYLCASSLRTGGNTEAFFGQGTRLTVV.

This sequence joins TRBV7-9 and TRBJ2-5; TRBD1 matches at 7 bases. V trimming: 3 bases; J trimming: 2 bases; junction bases outside the gene matches: 6. The CDR3 contains 15 residues. Germline CDR1 is SEHNR and CDR2 is FQNEAQ (reference sequence). CDR3 residues: CASSFLQGSQETQYF. The CDR3 nucleotides are TGTGCCAGCAGCTTTTTACAGGGGTCTCAAGAGACCCAGTACTTC.

V usage is TRBV5-8 and J usage is TRBJ2-1, with 8 bases aligning to TRBD1. CDR1 and CDR2 (germline): SGHTS, YDEGEE. V dropped 4 bases and J dropped 8; count of bases not matched to a gene: 8. The CDR3 has 14 amino acids. The DNA for the CDR3 is TGTGCCAGCAGCGTGTTTCCGACAGGGGATGAGCAGTTCTTC. Protein: CASSVFPTGDEQFF.

The V and J genes are TRBV19 and TRBJ2-2, with D perhaps TRBD1 or TRBD2 (5 bases each). CDR1 is LNHDA and CDR2 is SQIVND in the germline V gene (reference sequence). Trimming left V 8 bases short and J 6 bases short, with 13 bases between. CDR3 size: 13 residues. CDR3 DNA: TGTGCCAGTCGGAATGTGGGGGCCGGGGAGCTGTTTTTT. Its translation is CASRNVGAGELFF.

The rearrangement uses TRBV5-6 and TRBJ2-1; D is undetermined. There are 15 residues in the CDR3. V was shortened by 0 bases and J by 8 bases, with 15 bases between the two germline ends. Germline V lookup: CDR1 SGHDT, CDR2 YYEEEE. The CDR3 DNA is TGTGCCAGCAGCTTGGCTCCGAGCCGCGTCCATGAGCAGTTCTTC. Its translation is CASSLAPSRVHEQFF.

The V call is TRBV5-1, the J call TRBJ1-2; D is unclear. This CDR3 has 14 amino acids. Looked up from germline, CDR1 is SGHRS and CDR2 is YFSETQ. V lost 1 base and J 1 base, leaving 8 bases between the germline ends. CDR3 bases: TGCGCCAGCAGCTTGTTGACGGGTAACTATGGCTACACCTTC. Its protein product is CASSLLTGNYGYTF.

The rearrangement joins TRBV19 to TRBJ2-6; TRBD2 might be the D (5 bases). V gave up 3 bases and J gave up 0 bases, with 9 bases separating them. Germline values: CDR1 LNHDA, CDR2 SQIVND (reference sequence). This CDR3 spans 16 amino acids. The CDR3 reads CASSIEGSSGANVLTF. The DNA for the CDR3 is TGTGCCAGTAGTATTGAGGGTAGCTCTGGGGCCAACGTCCTGACTTTC.